In its sample, the clone carrying this T cell receptor (beta chain) was seen once. These data originate in a study of T-cell reconstitution after alpha-beta-depleted transplantation in children. The CDR3 spans 16 residues. With 3 bases clipped from V and 6 bases from J, the junction kept 15 bases outside the gene matches. The germline CDR1 and CDR2 sequences are GTSNPN and SVGIG (reference sequence). The library targeted TCRbeta and was prepared with unique molecular identifiers. Each CDR3 protein gets one entry after TCRdb re-called the PCR reads with MiXCR. The table includes approximately 590,000 distinct CDR3 sequences, under 12% detected once.

The source material was PBMCs from the stem cell graft donor, sampled from the stem cell graft. This TCR was recovered from a human donor who donated a stem cell graft to a child with acute myeloid leukemia. The rearrangement joins TRBV30 to TRBJ2-7; 9 positions agree with TRBD2. CDR3 nucleotides: TGTGCCTGGAGCCCCCCGCATCTAGCGGGATTTGGCGAGCAGTACTTC. Protein sequence: CAWSPPHLAGFGEQYF.